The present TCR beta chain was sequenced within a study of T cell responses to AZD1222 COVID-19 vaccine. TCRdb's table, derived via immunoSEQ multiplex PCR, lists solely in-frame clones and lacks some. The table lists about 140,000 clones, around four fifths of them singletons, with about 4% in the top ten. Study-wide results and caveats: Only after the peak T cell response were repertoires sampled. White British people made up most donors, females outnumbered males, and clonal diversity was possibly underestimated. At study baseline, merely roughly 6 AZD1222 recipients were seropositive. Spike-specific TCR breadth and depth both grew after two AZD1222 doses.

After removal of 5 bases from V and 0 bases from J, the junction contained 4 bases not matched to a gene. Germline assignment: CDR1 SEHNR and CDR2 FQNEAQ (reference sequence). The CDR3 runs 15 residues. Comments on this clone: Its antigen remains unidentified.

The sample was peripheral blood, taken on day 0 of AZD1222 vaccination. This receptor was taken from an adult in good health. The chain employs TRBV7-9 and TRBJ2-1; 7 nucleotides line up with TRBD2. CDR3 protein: CASSRGGISYNEQFF. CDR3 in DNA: TGTGCCAGCAGCCGCGGGGGTATCTCCTACAATGAGCAGTTCTTC.